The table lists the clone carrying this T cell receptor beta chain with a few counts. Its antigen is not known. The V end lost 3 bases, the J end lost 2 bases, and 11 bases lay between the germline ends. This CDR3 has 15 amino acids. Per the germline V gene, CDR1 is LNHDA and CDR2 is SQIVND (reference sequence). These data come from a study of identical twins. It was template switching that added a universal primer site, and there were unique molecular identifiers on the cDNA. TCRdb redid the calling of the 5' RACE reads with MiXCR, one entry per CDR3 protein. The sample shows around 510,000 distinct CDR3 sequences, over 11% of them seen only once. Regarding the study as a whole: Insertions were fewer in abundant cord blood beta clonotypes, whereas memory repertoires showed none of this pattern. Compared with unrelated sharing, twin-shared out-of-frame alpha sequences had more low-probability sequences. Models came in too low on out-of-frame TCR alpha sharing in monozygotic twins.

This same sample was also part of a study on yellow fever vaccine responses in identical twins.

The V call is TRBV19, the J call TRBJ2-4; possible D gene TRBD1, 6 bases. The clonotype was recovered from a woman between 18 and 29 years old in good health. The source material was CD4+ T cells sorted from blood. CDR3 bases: TGTGCCAGTAGTATTCGCAGGGGATCCAAAAACATTCAGTACTTC. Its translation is CASSIRRGSKNIQYF.